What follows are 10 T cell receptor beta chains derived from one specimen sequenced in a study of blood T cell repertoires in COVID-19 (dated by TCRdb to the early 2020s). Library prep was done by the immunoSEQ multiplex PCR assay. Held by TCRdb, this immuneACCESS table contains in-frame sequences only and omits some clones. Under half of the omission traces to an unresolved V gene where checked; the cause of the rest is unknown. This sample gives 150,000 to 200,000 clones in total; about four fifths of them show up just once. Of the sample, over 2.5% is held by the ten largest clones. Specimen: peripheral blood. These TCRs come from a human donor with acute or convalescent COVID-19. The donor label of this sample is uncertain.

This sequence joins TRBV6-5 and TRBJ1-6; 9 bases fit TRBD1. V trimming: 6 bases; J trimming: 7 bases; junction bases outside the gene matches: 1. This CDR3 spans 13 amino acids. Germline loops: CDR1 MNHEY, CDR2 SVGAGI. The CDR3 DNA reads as TGTGCCAGCAGACAGGGGGCGAATTCACCCCTCCACTTT. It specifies CASRQGANSPLHF.

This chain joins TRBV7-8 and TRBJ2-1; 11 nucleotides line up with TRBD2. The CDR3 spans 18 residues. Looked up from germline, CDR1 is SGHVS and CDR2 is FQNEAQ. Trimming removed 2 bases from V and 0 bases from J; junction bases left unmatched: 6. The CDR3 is CASSLYASGRSSYNEQFF. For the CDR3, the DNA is TGTGCCAGCAGCTTATATGCTAGCGGGAGGAGCTCCTACAATGAGCAGTTCTTC.

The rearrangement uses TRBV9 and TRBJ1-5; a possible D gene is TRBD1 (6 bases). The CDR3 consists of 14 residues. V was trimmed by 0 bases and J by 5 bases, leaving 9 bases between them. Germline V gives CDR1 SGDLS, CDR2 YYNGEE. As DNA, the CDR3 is TGTGCCAGCAGCGTAGCTGCAGGGGATCAGCCCCAGCATTTT. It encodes CASSVAAGDQPQHF. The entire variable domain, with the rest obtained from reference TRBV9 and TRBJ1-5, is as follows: DSGVTQTPKHLITATGQRVTLRCSPRSGDLSVYWYQQSLDQGLQFLIQYYNGEERAKGNILERFSAQQFPDLHSELNLSSLELGDSALYFCASSVAAGDQPQHFGDGTRLSIL.

The CDR3 loop reads CASSIMSGEETQYF. The CDR3 region has the DNA TGTGCCAGTAGTATAATGTCCGGTGAAGAGACCCAGTACTTC. The chain combines TRBV19 with TRBJ2-5; no firm D call. The V and J ends lost 2 bases and 3 bases respectively, with 10 bases between them. The CDR3 is 14 amino acids. From germline, CDR1 is LNHDA and CDR2 SQIVND (reference sequence).

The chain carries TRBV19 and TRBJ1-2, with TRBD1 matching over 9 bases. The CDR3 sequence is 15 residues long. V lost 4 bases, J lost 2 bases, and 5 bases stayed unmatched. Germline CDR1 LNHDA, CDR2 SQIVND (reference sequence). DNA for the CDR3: TGTGCCAGTAGTACAACAGGGGGCACGAACTATGGCTACACCTTC. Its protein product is CASSTTGGTNYGYTF.

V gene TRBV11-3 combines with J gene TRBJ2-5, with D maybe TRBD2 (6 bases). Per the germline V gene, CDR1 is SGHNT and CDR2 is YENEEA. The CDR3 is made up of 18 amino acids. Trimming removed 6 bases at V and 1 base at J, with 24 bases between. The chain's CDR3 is CASSLGGERVGFQETQYF. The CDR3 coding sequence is TGTGCCAGCAGTCTTGGAGGGGAGCGGGTGGGATTCCAAGAGACCCAGTACTTC. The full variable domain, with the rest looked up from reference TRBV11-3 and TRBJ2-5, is EAGVVQSPRYKIIEKKQPVAFWCNPISGHNTLYWYLQNLGQGPELLIRYENEEAVDDSQLPKDRFSAERLKGVDSTLKIQPAELGDSAVYLCASSLGGERVGFQETQYFGPGTRLLVL.

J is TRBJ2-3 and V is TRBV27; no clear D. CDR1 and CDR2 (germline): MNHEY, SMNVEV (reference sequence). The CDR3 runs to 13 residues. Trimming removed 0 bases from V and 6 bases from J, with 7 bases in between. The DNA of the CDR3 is TGTGCCAGCAGTTTATCTTTCCAGGATACGCAGTATTTT. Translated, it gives CASSLSFQDTQYF.

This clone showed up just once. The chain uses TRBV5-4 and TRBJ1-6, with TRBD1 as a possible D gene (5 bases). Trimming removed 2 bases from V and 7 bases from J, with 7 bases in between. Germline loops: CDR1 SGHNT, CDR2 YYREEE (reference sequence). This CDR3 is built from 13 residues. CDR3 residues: CASSFDRNSPLHF. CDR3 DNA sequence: TGTGCCAGCAGCTTTGACAGAAATTCACCCCTCCACTTT.

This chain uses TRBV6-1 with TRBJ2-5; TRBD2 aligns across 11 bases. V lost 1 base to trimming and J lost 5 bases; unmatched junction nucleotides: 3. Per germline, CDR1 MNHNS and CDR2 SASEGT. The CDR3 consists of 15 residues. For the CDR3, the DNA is TGTGCCAGCAGTGAAGGGACTAGCGGGCGGGAGACCCAGTACTTC. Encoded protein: CASSEGTSGRETQYF.

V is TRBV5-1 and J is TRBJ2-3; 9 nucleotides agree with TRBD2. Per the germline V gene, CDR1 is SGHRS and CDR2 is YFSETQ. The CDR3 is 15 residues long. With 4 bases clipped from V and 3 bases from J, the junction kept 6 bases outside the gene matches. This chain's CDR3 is CASSVIAGETDTQYF. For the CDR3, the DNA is TGCGCCAGCAGCGTGATAGCGGGAGAGACAGATACGCAGTATTTT.